What follows is one TCR beta chain and its context. Antigen specificity is unknown. Per the germline V gene, CDR1 is MNHEY and CDR2 is SMNVEV (reference sequence). This CDR3 region has 14 residues. V shed 4 bases and J 7 bases; nucleotides not matched to a gene: 4. All donors were healthy HIV-negative adults lacking recent acute infections or vaccinations. From CD4+ cells came CD45RA+ naive and CD45RA-negative memory subsets. The source of the sample is a study of shared clonotypes between healthy human individuals. Here immunoSEQ multiplex PCR was the method, and the copy in TCRdb shows in-frame clones only, minus some. The sample contains roughly 2 million clones, 90% to 96% of which appear only once. Findings and limits, study-wide: The study found lower generation probabilities in non-shared clonotypes than in those shared by all four donors.

Sequencing was performed on naive CD4+ T cells sorted from blood. Subset of the sample: CD45RA+ positively selected. This TCR was sampled from a man between 18 and 29 years old in good health. The chain combines TRBV27 with TRBJ1-6; TRBD1 aligns across 7 bases. The CDR3 here is CASSSQGMNSPLHF. The DNA of the CDR3 is TGTGCCAGCAGTTCACAGGGGATGAATTCACCCCTCCACTTT.